This entry lists 29 T cell receptor beta chains sequenced from one sample in a study of T cell responses to AZD1222 COVID-19 vaccine. TCRdb's copy holds only in-frame clones and misses some; the assay was immunoSEQ multiplex PCR. The sample holds more than 50,000 clones, more than 65% seen once. Material: peripheral blood, obtained on day 0 of AZD1222 vaccination. These receptors all stem from an adult in good health.

This clone showed up just once. The CDR3 region is CASSRTSAVPYEQYF. CDR3 DNA: TGTGCCAGCAGCCGGACTAGCGCTGTTCCCTACGAGCAGTACTTC. V and J are TRBV6-2 or TRBV6-3 and TRBJ2-7; 9 bases match TRBD2. V lost 6 bases and J lost 2; bases outside the gene matches: 8. Germline assignment: CDR1 MNHEY and CDR2 SVGEGT. The CDR3 loop spans 15 amino acids.

The rearrangement links TRBV11-2 to TRBJ2-1; no firm D call. There are 13 residues in the CDR3. Per germline, CDR1 SGHAT and CDR2 FQNNGV. The V end lost 5 bases, the J end lost 2 bases, and 7 bases lay between the germline ends. Here the CDR3 DNA reads TGTGCCAGCAGCCCGGACCCCTACAATGAGCAGTTCTTC. Its translation is CASSPDPYNEQFF.

The chain uses TRBV28 and TRBJ2-5, with 8 bases that match TRBD1. V shed 5 bases and J 2 bases; nucleotides not matched to a gene: 10. This CDR3 comprises 16 residues. Germline V CDR1 and CDR2: MDHEN, SYDVKM. The CDR3 protein is CASSRRQGFEQETQYF. The CDR3 region has the DNA TGTGCCAGCAGTAGAAGACAGGGGTTTGAGCAAGAGACCCAGTACTTC. The complete variable domain, with remaining parts taken from reference TRBV28 and TRBJ2-5, reads DVKVTQSSRYLVKRTGEKVFLECVQDMDHENMFWYRQDPGLGLRLIYFSYDVKMKEKGDIPEGYSVSREKKERFSLILESASTNQTSMYLCASSRRQGFEQETQYFGPGTRLLVL.

The gene calls are TRBV12-2 and TRBJ2-7; the D call in the table, TRBD1, was not verified against the DNA. TRBV12-2 is tagged as a pseudogene. This CDR3 has 14 residues. CDR3 DNA: TGTGCAAGTCGCTTATACAGGGGGATATACGAGCAGTACGTC. It is translated as CASRLYRGIYEQYV.

The J gene is TRBJ2-5, the V gene TRBV25-1; TRBD2 is a possible D gene (6 bases). This CDR3 has 14 residues. Per germline, CDR1 MGHDK and CDR2 SYGVNS. V lost 6 bases to trimming and J lost 5 bases, with 16 bases between them. CDR3 loop: CASSELASWETQYF. CDR3 coding DNA: TGTGCCAGCAGCGAACTAGCAAGCTGGGAGACCCAGTACTTC.

This rearrangement joins TRBV23-1 to TRBJ1-1, with D perhaps matching TRBD1 (5 bases). TRBV23-1 is treated as an ORF (open reading frame) with a function not yet certain. The V end was cut by 3 bases, the J end by 1 base, with 15 bases between. The CDR3 sequence is 16 residues long. CDR3 coding DNA: TGCGCCAGCAGTCACCACCACAGGACACGGAACACTGAAGCTTTCTTT. It codes for CASSHHHRTRNTEAFF.

CDR3 nucleotides: TGTGCCAGCAGCGGGGCAGCCCCCCATGGCTACACCTTC. Translated: CASSGAAPHGYTF. The chain is built from TRBV6-2 or TRBV6-3 and TRBJ1-2, with a weak D call TRBD1 (5 bases). Germline assignment: CDR1 MNHEY and CDR2 SVGEGT. V was clipped by 6 bases and J by 6 bases, with 14 bases between them. The CDR3 covers 13 residues.

A few counts support this clone. This rearrangement joins TRBV7-3 to TRBJ2-7, with 8 bases lining up with TRBD1. J gave up 4 bases and V 5 bases, and 7 bases lay outside the gene matches. CDR1 is SGHTA, CDR2 FQGTGA, per germline. This CDR3 has 14 residues. The CDR3 nucleotides are TGTGCCAGCAGCCCCGGGACAGGAGAATACGAGCAGTACTTC. This encodes CASSPGTGEYEQYF.

This chain joins TRBV5-1 and TRBJ1-1; the D is unclear. Germline assignment: CDR1 SGHRS and CDR2 YFSETQ. V lost 0 bases and J 7 bases, leaving 16 bases between the germline ends. The CDR3 spans 15 residues. The CDR3 sequence: CASSLEGQPVGEAFF. In nucleotides, the CDR3 is TGCGCCAGCAGCTTGGAAGGTCAACCCGTGGGTGAAGCTTTCTTT.

This clone was found a few times. The rearrangement links TRBV7-2 to TRBJ2-5; possibly TRBD1 or TRBD2 for D (5 bases each). This CDR3 is built from 17 residues. The V end was cut by 5 bases, the J end by 3 bases, with 22 bases between. CDR1 and CDR2 (germline): SGHTA, FQGNSA. The CDR3 coding sequence is TGTGCCAGCAGCCCCCCGAGGGGTATCACCGGCGAAGAGACCCAGTACTTC. It yields the protein CASSPPRGITGEETQYF.

V usage is TRBV6-5 and J usage is TRBJ1-2; the D is unclear. The CDR3 covers 12 residues. Germline V CDR1 and CDR2: MNHEY, SVGAGI. V shed 10 bases and J shed 4 bases, with 13 bases lying between them. The CDR3 DNA follows: TGTGCCACCGGAGACCCGACCTATGGCTACACCTTC. Translating gives CATGDPTYGYTF.

The CDR3 DNA follows: TGCGCCAGCAGCCCGAACCGGGATCCTAGCACTGAAGCTTTCTTT. Amino acid sequence: CASSPNRDPSTEAFF. The chain combines TRBV5-1 with TRBJ1-1; no clear D gene. V was trimmed by 4 bases and J by 4 bases, leaving 17 bases between them. The germline CDR1 and CDR2 sequences are SGHRS and YFSETQ. The CDR3 length is 15 residues.

This chain uses TRBV9 with TRBJ2-2, with D possibly TRBD1 on 5 matching bases. Looked up from germline, CDR1 is SGDLS and CDR2 is YYNGEE. The ends were cut back, 4 bases at V and 1 base at J, with 11 bases in the middle. The CDR3 length is 15 residues. CDR3 DNA: TGTGCCAGCAGCCCCCCTCAGGGGAACACCGGGGAGCTGTTTTTT. Its protein is CASSPPQGNTGELFF. Complete variable domain (other parts from reference TRBV9 and TRBJ2-2): DSGVTQTPKHLITATGQRVTLRCSPRSGDLSVYWYQQSLDQGLQFLIQYYNGEERAKGNILERFSAQQFPDLHSELNLSSLELGDSALYFCASSPPQGNTGELFFGEGSRLTVL.

The CDR3 loop is CASSSLAGGTDTQYF. CDR3 DNA sequence: TGTGCCAGCTCGTCGCTAGCGGGAGGCACAGATACGCAGTATTTT. The V gene is TRBV18, the J gene TRBJ2-3; TRBD2 aligns across 10 bases. There are 15 residues in the CDR3. Germline CDR1 reads KGHSH; CDR2 reads LQKENI. V dropped 6 bases and J dropped 1; count of bases not matched to a gene: 4. Full variable domain (rest looked up from reference TRBV18 and TRBJ2-3): NAGVMQNPRHLVRRRGQEARLRCSPMKGHSHVYWYRQLPEEGLKFMVYLQKENIIDESGMPKERFSAEFPKEGPSILRIQQVVRGDSAAYFCASSSLAGGTDTQYFGPGTRLTVL.

This clone was observed a handful of times. This chain connects TRBV7-9 to TRBJ1-6; the D gene is possibly TRBD1 (5 bases). The CDR3 length is 14 residues. V lost 11 bases, J lost 0 bases, and 11 bases lay in between. Per germline, CDR1 SEHNR and CDR2 FQNEAQ (reference sequence). The CDR3 nucleotides are TGTGCCGGCAAGGGGAGCTCCTATAATTCACCCCTCCACTTT. Amino acid sequence: CAGKGSSYNSPLHF. The full variable domain, in which reference TRBV7-9 and TRBJ1-6 provide the parts outside the CDR3, is DTGVSQNPRHKITKRGQNVTFRCDPISEHNRLYWYRQTLGQGPEFLTYFQNEAQLEKSRLLSDRFSAERPKGSFSTLEIQRTEQGDSAMYLCAGKGSSYNSPLHFGNGTRLTVT.

This sequence joins TRBV20-1 and TRBJ2-1, with 7 bases aligning to TRBD2. In germline, CDR1 is DFQATT, CDR2 SNEGSKA (reference sequence). V was clipped by 3 bases and J by 7 bases; unmatched bases: 15. This CDR3 is built from 16 residues. CDR3 region: CSASSFAGESENEQFF. CDR3 bases: TGCAGTGCTAGTAGTTTCGCGGGAGAATCGGAAAATGAGCAGTTCTTC.

V gene TRBV7-2 combines with J gene TRBJ2-5; D is tentatively TRBD1 or TRBD2 (5 bases each). Trimming removed 2 bases from V and 5 bases from J, with 9 bases in between. The length of the CDR3 is 13 residues. CDR1 and CDR2 from the germline V gene are SGHTA and FQGNSA. CDR3 amino acids: CASSLPREETQYF. CDR3 DNA sequence: TGTGCCAGCAGCTTACCCAGGGAGGAGACCCAGTACTTC.

This clone was seen once. The rearrangement uses TRBV29-1 and TRBJ2-1; D ambiguous. In germline, CDR1 is SQVTM, CDR2 ANQGSEA. Trimming took 6 bases from V and 4 from J, leaving 7 bases between them. This CDR3 comprises 11 residues. The CDR3 here is CSVLNYNEQFF. For the CDR3, the DNA is TGCAGCGTACTGAATTACAATGAGCAGTTCTTC.

This clone is a singleton in its sample. The V and J genes are TRBV12-3 or TRBV12-4 and TRBJ1-1, with TRBD1 as a possible D gene (6 bases). This CDR3 spans 13 amino acids. V was cut by 7 bases and J by 4 bases, with 13 bases left in between. The CDR3 DNA sequence: TGTGCCAGCACGGCAGGGGTGGCCACTGAAGCTTTCTTT. This codes for CASTAGVATEAFF.

This clone has more than one count but fewer than ten. This chain uses TRBV7-6 with TRBJ1-2; D remains ambiguous. V gave up 1 base and J gave up 7 bases, with 16 bases separating them. The CDR3 contains 15 residues. Per germline, CDR1 SGHVS and CDR2 FNYEAQ. As DNA, the CDR3 is TGTGCCAGCAGCTTAGATCCAGAGCCAATCTCTGGCTACACCTTC. Protein: CASSLDPEPISGYTF.

The CDR3 coding sequence is TGTGCCAGCAGCTCACAAAACTCTGGAAACACCATATATTTT. It specifies CASSSQNSGNTIYF. The chain has TRBV7-9 and TRBJ1-3; D is unresolved. CDR1 SEHNR and CDR2 FQNEAQ come from the germline V gene (reference sequence). V was clipped by 4 bases and J by 0 bases, with 7 bases between them. CDR3 length: 14 residues.

The rearrangement joins TRBV4-1 to TRBJ1-5; a weak D match, TRBD1 (6 bases). V lost 4 bases and J lost 4, with 11 bases in between. Germline V lookup: CDR1 MGHRA, CDR2 YSYEKL. CDR3 size: 14 residues. DNA of the CDR3: TGCGCCAGCAGCCCTCACACAGGGAATCAGCCCCAGCATTTT. It encodes CASSPHTGNQPQHF.

V and J are TRBV7-8 and TRBJ2-4; TRBD2 might be the D (6 bases). This CDR3 has 18 residues. Trimming removed 1 base from V and 2 bases from J, with 18 bases in between. CDR1 SGHVS and CDR2 FQNEAQ come from the germline V gene. For the CDR3, the DNA is TGTGCCAGCAGCTTAGGTCTGGGGTCCGGGAGATCCAAAAACATTCAGTACTTC. This encodes CASSLGLGSGRSKNIQYF.

V usage is TRBV28 and J usage is TRBJ2-6; no firm D call. Looked up from germline, CDR1 is MDHEN and CDR2 is SYDVKM. This CDR3 has 16 residues. Trimming shortened V by 5 bases and J by 0 bases, and 11 bases separated the two germline ends. DNA of the CDR3: TGTGCCAGCAGTACATCAACAGTCTCTGGGGCCAACGTCCTGACTTTC. Translating gives CASSTSTVSGANVLTF.

CDR3 DNA sequence: TGTGCCAGCAGTTACCGTCCAGCTACCTACAATGAGCAGTTCTTC. Its protein product is CASSYRPATYNEQFF. V and J are TRBV6-5 and TRBJ2-1; D unresolved. The CDR3 is 15 residues long. V was shortened by 2 bases and J by 2 bases, with 10 bases between the two germline ends. In germline, CDR1 is MNHEY, CDR2 SVGAGI.

The CDR3 DNA reads as TGTGCCAGCAGCTCGAAGGACAGGATTGAGTATGGCTACACCTTC. It specifies CASSSKDRIEYGYTF. The genes are TRBV5-6 and TRBJ1-2, with TRBD1 matching over 7 bases. Germline V CDR1 and CDR2: SGHDT, YYEEEE. J was trimmed by 5 bases and V by 3 bases; bases with no gene match: 10. The CDR3 sequence is 15 residues long.

The chain links TRBV6-5 to TRBJ2-2, with 8 bases that match TRBD1. With 4 bases clipped from V and 4 bases from J, the junction kept 5 bases outside the gene matches. Germline assignment: CDR1 MNHEY and CDR2 SVGAGI. The CDR3 contains 15 residues. CDR3 DNA: TGTGCCAGCAGTTCTCAGGGGGCTGGCACCGGGGAGCTGTTTTTT. It yields the protein CASSSQGAGTGELFF.

This chain connects TRBV7-2 to TRBJ1-2; 7 nucleotides agree with TRBD1. V lost 5 bases and J lost 4; bases outside the gene matches: 7. Germline values: CDR1 SGHTA, CDR2 FQGNSA. The CDR3 has 14 amino acids. The CDR3: CASSQNRGGYGYTF. The CDR3 DNA follows: TGTGCCAGCAGCCAAAACAGGGGTGGCTATGGCTACACCTTC. Using reference TRBV7-2 and TRBJ1-2 for the parts outside the CDR3, the full variable domain is GAGVSQSPSNKVTEKGKDVELRCDPISGHTALYWYRQSLGQGLEFLIYFQGNSAPDKSGLPSDRFSAERTGGSVSTLTIQRTQQEDSAVYLCASSQNRGGYGYTFGSGTRLTVV.

J is TRBJ2-1 and V is TRBV2, with a possible D match to TRBD2 (5 bases). Germline lookup yields CDR1 SNHLY and CDR2 FYNNEI. The CDR3 is 15 amino acids. V lost 6 bases to trimming and J lost 0 bases, with 12 bases between them. The CDR3 spells CASRRAVASYNEQFF. The CDR3 DNA follows: TGTGCCAGCAGGCGAGCGGTCGCCTCCTACAATGAGCAGTTCTTC. The whole variable domain, remainder taken from reference TRBV2 and TRBJ2-1, is EPEVTQTPSHQVTQMGQEVILRCVPISNHLYFYWYRQILGQKVEFLVSFYNNEISEKSEIFDDQFSVERPDGSNFTLKIRSTKLEDSAMYFCASRRAVASYNEQFFGPGTRLTVL.